This TCR beta chain was retrieved from a study of Graves' ophthalmopathy and Graves' hyperthyroidism. General observations from the study: Most thyroid-expanded clonotypes exceeding 0.001 frequency were also found in blood. Ophthalmopathy progression was predicted by the model at less than 71% sensitivity and 72.22% specificity.

This clonotype was detected only once. Its target is not known. From RNA, the CDR3 regions of TCR beta chains were amplified and sequenced. First-round RT-PCR with HTBI primers preceded a second-round multiplex PCR. TCRdb analysed the multiplex PCR reads with MiXCR anew, one entry per CDR3 protein. Of around 1,000,000 distinct CDR3 sequences listed, about 40% are singletons. Hyperthyroidism in these 18- to 65-year-old patients was newly diagnosed, lasting under 2 months. Looked up from germline, CDR1 is LNHDA and CDR2 is SQIVND (reference sequence). CDR3 length: 14 residues. Trimming removed 8 bases from V and 0 bases from J, with 10 bases in between.

This TCR was sampled from an adult man with Graves' hyperthyroidism. Sequenced input: peripheral blood or thyroid tissue (not recorded which). This chain uses TRBV19 with TRBJ2-2; tentative D call: TRBD2 (5 bases). In DNA, the CDR3 is TGTGCCAGTCAGCGGAGTACGAACACCGGGGAGCTGTTTTTT. It specifies CASQRSTNTGELFF.